Sequencing of this T cell receptor (beta chain) was carried out in a study of T cell changes during pregnancy in multiple sclerosis. This clone was found a few times. Clones were sequenced by immunoSEQ multiplex PCR, and TCRdb holds only the in-frame ones, with some missing. The sample has about 52,000 clones; just over 90% are singletons. CDR1 and CDR2 (germline): GTSNPN, SVGIG (reference sequence). V was pared by 2 bases and J by 0 bases, with 7 bases between. This CDR3 is built from 13 residues. The rearrangement links TRBV30 to TRBJ1-1; D gene unclear. The sequence was obtained from a female donor with multiple sclerosis, enrolled in a pregnancy study. Sequencing used CD4+ T cells from peripheral blood mononuclear cells, obtained before pregnancy. CDR3 sequence: CAWSQAVNTEAFF. The CDR3 coding sequence is TGTGCCTGGAGTCAAGCGGTGAACACTGAAGCTTTCTTT. The full variable domain, its missing parts supplied by reference TRBV30 and TRBJ1-1, is SQTIHQWPATLVQPVGSPLSLECTVEGTSNPNLYWYRQAAGRGLQLLFYSVGIGQISSEVPQNLSASRPQDRQFILSSKKLLLSDSGFYLCAWSQAVNTEAFFGQGTRLTVV.